These T cell receptor beta chains were read from a single sample in a study of T cell repertoires in cytomegalovirus infection. MiXCR was run by TCRdb on the reads, yielding one entry per CDR3 protein. The table has 250,000 or so distinct CDR3 sequences, approximately 13% seen once. Sequencing input: PBMCs. The receptor set was obtained from a human donor in good health (CMV status not recorded). Some clones in this sample may be carry-over from other donors' samples. Each CDR3 is given with its conserved first and last residue. A D gene is named only where the DNA matches it firmly. Rows give clone size only sometimes, using once, few, many, or a class for an expanded clone.

clone_size	v_call	cdr3_length	d_call	j_call	cdr3_nt	cdr3_aa
many	TRBV11-1	12	.	TRBJ2-1	TGTGCCAGCAGCCCGACTAGTAATGAGCAGTTCTTC	CASSPTSNEQFF
many	TRBV19	14	TRBD1	TRBJ1-2	TGTGCCAGTCGGGGGACAGCTGCTTACTATGGCTACACCTTC	CASRGTAAYYGYTF
many	TRBV6-2/TRBV6-3	15	.	TRBJ2-4	TGTGCCAGCAGCTCCTCGCCGGGGCCCCAAAACATTCAGTACTTC	CASSSSPGPQNIQYF
many	TRBV6-1	13	TRBD2	TRBJ2-7	TGTGCCAGCAGTGACACTGGGGGGGACCAGCAGTACTTC	CASSDTGGDQQYF
many	TRBV7-2	14	TRBD1	TRBJ1-1	TGTGCCAGCAGCGTCGGACAGGGGAACACTGAAGCTTTCTTT	CASSVGQGNTEAFF
few	TRBV20-1	13	.	TRBJ2-3	TGCAGTGCTAGGACAGTCAACACAGATACGCAGTATTTT	CSARTVNTDTQYF
few	TRBV6-1	18	TRBD2	TRBJ2-2	TGTGCCAGCAGCTGGAGCGGGAGGGCCGGATTTAAAACCGGGGAGCTGTTTTTT	CASSWSGRAGFKTGELFF
few	TRBV6-2/TRBV6-3	13	.	TRBJ2-1	TGTGCCAGCAGTTACTCCTCCTACAATGAGCAGTTCTTC	CASSYSSYNEQFF
many	TRBV7-8	14	.	TRBJ2-7	TGTGCCAGCAGCTTTTCCCAGCGGGCCTACGAGCAGTACTTC	CASSFSQRAYEQYF
.	TRBV6-4	16	.	TRBJ2-2	TGTGCCAGCAGCCCTCTGGCGGGGGCTAATACCGGGGAGCTGTTTTTT	CASSPLAGANTGELFF
.	TRBV11-2	17	.	TRBJ1-2	TGTGCCAGCAGCTTAGACTTGGTGGCTTCGGGGGCGCGCGGCTACACCTTC	CASSLDLVASGARGYTF
many	TRBV7-2	18	.	TRBJ2-7	TGTGCCAGCAGCTTAGGGCGGCGATTACAGGCCCATCCCGACGAGCAGTACTTC	CASSLGRRLQAHPDEQYF
many	TRBV19	13	.	TRBJ2-3	TGTGCCAGTAGTATGGGAGGTCCAGATACGCAGTATTTT	CASSMGGPDTQYF
.	TRBV6-4	13	.	TRBJ1-1	TGTGCCAGCAGTGACGGGACCAACACTGAAGCTTTCTTT	CASSDGTNTEAFF
many	TRBV7-2	15	TRBD2	TRBJ2-3	TGTGCCAGCAGTCCTTCCGGGACTAGCGGCTTGACGCAGTATTTT	CASSPSGTSGLTQYF
many	TRBV7-2	16	.	TRBJ2-1	TGTGCCAGCAGCTTAGCCGGTCGTGGGCTATACAATGAGCAGTTCTTC	CASSLAGRGLYNEQFF
many	TRBV7-2	14	.	TRBJ2-7	TGTGCCAGCAGCTTAACGGCTGGCCCCTACGAGCAGTACTTC	CASSLTAGPYEQYF
many	TRBV6-2/TRBV6-3	13	TRBD2	TRBJ2-1	TGTGCCAGCAACCCTAGCGGGACGAATGAGCAGTTCTTC	CASNPSGTNEQFF
many	TRBV5-5	15	.	TRBJ1-6	TGTGCCAGCAGCTTGGAAACAGGGCGGGAATCACCCCTCCACTTT	CASSLETGRESPLHF
.	TRBV28	14	.	TRBJ1-1	TGTGCCAGCAGTTTCGTACAGACGGCAGCTGAAGCTTTCTTT	CASSFVQTAAEAFF
.	TRBV19	14	TRBD1	TRBJ1-2	TGTGCCAGTAGTATCCGGGACAGGCCAGCGGGTTACACCTTC	CASSIRDRPAGYTF
.	TRBV6-2/TRBV6-3	15	.	TRBJ2-1	TGTGCCAGCAGTTACTCCGGGACTCACAACAATGAGCAGTTCTTC	CASSYSGTHNNEQFF
few	TRBV3-1	16	TRBD1	TRBJ1-6	TGTGCCAGCAGCCCAAGACAGGGGGCGGATAATTCACCCCTCCACTTT	CASSPRQGADNSPLHF
many	TRBV7-2	14	TRBD1	TRBJ1-1	TGTGCCAGCAGCAGGGACAGGGGGCTACGTGAAGCTTTCTTT	CASSRDRGLREAFF
many	TRBV28	14	.	TRBJ1-5	TGTGCCAGCAGTCCTTACCGGGGTGGCCAGCCCCAGCATTTT	CASSPYRGGQPQHF
few	TRBV20-1	13	.	TRBJ2-1	TGCAGTGCTATTAAGCAGGGCGGGAATGAGCAGTTCTTC	CSAIKQGGNEQFF
many	TRBV19	14	TRBD1	TRBJ1-1	TGTGCCAGTAAGGGACAGGGGGGAAACACTGAAGCTTTCTTT	CASKGQGGNTEAFF
.	TRBV29-1	15	.	TRBJ2-2	TGCAGCGTCCTGTTAGGTGACTTATTCACCGGGGAGCTGTTTTTT	CSVLLGDLFTGELFF
.	TRBV30	14	.	TRBJ2-3	TGTGCCTGGAGTAGGCAGGGGATAAGAGATACGCAGTATTTT	CAWSRQGIRDTQYF
many	TRBV7-2	17	.	TRBJ2-7	.	CASSLAPSGQGGYEQYF
few	TRBV7-8	16	.	TRBJ2-1	TGTGCCAGCAGCTCCACGGACACAGGGTGGGTGAATGAGCAGTTCTTC	CASSSTDTGWVNEQFF
many	TRBV4-3	17	TRBD2	TRBJ2-4	TGCGCCAGCAGCCGAGTTAGCGGGACCAACGCCCCAAACATTCAGTACTTC	CASSRVSGTNAPNIQYF
many	TRBV4-2	14	.	TRBJ2-7	TGTGCCAGCAGCCCCGGACCGAGCTCCTACGAGCAGTACTTC	CASSPGPSSYEQYF